This TCR beta chain appears in the sequencing data of a study of early T cells in non-severe SARS-CoV-2 infection. Study details: Sequencing of bulk RNA from unsorted whole blood was done, without chain pairing. Findings and caveats of the study: A preference for anti-spike CD8 responses marked VDJdb matching, which missed private and CD4 specificities.

The CDR3 sequence is 15 residues long. Germline assignment: CDR1 SGHRS and CDR2 YFSETQ. V gave up 0 bases and J gave up 8 bases, with 15 bases separating them. Unique molecular identifiers were attached to individual cDNA molecules. TCRdb re-analysed the 5' RACE reads in MiXCR, keeping a single row per CDR3 protein. This repertoire shows approximately 70,000 distinct CDR3 sequences, about an eighth found once; its top ten account for 4.5% to 7%. This clonotype was seen many times. Its antigen is still unknown. The sequences come from whole blood, collected at baseline. The source is an adult who was a healthcare worker with PCR-confirmed SARS-CoV-2 infection or an uninfected control (not recorded which). J is TRBJ2-4 and V is TRBV5-1; D may match TRBD1 or TRBD2 (6 bases each). CDR3 sequence: CASSLEGLEGDIQYF. CDR3 coding DNA: TGCGCCAGCAGCTTGGAGGGACTGGAGGGGGACATTCAGTACTTC.